A selection of T cell receptor beta chains follows, all from one sample in a study of cytomegalovirus exposure and HLA in healthy donors. Using immunoSEQ multiplex PCR, the repertoire was profiled, and TCRdb retains in-frame clones only, with some absent. The sample carries about 140,000 clones, roughly 77% recorded once. Input material: PBMCs. These receptors came from a man younger than 30 in good health and CMV-seropositive. Both conserved end residues are part of each CDR3.

length: 13
V: TRBV5-3
J: TRBJ2-3
CDR3: CARSLGTTDTQYF

length: 15
V: TRBV7-9
J: TRBJ2-5
CDR3: CASSLEGLAGETQYF

length: 15
V: TRBV28
J: TRBJ2-1
CDR3: CASSPGYSSYNEQFF

length: 13
V: TRBV4-1
J: TRBJ2-2
CDR3: CASSQLDVRELFF

length: 14
V: TRBV29-1
J: TRBJ2-1
CDR3: CSGQGVGLGNEQFF

length: 14
V: TRBV5-6
J: TRBJ2-5
CDR3: CASSGQGTQETQYF

length: 13
V: TRBV28
J: TRBJ1-1
CDR3: CASSFILNTEAFF

length: 12
V: TRBV29-1
J: TRBJ1-1
CDR3: CSVGEQGTEAFF

length: 12
V: TRBV10-3
J: TRBJ1-1
CDR3: CATGQGDSEAFF

length: 17
V: TRBV27
J: TRBJ2-2
CDR3: CASSFRLAGGNTGELFF

length: 12
V: TRBV30
J: TRBJ1-3
CDR3: CASLDSRDTIYF

length: 11
V: TRBV7-9
J: TRBJ2-2
CDR3: CASRGVVRLFF

length: 14
V: TRBV2
J: TRBJ2-5
CDR3: CASSRPGGRETQYF

length: 16
V: TRBV5-6
J: TRBJ1-4
CDR3: CASSLTPTGANEKLFF

length: 14
V: TRBV5-1
J: TRBJ2-1
CDR3: CASSLRQGRYEQFF

length: 13
V: TRBV7-2
J: TRBJ1-4
CDR3: CASSNRSREKLFF

length: 15
V: TRBV28
J: TRBJ2-7
CDR3: CASTRIPGQSYEQYF

length: 12
V: TRBV25-1
J: TRBJ1-1
CDR3: CASTQGITEAFF

length: 12
V: TRBV19
J: TRBJ2-1
CDR3: CASSPAGLALFF

length: 14
V: TRBV19
J: TRBJ2-1
CDR3: CARWDRGFRDEQFF

length: 16
V: TRBV19
J: TRBJ2-1
CDR3: CASTVSAASGRGEQFF

length: 18
V: TRBV2
J: TRBJ2-7
CDR3: CASRPLRSSGRSGEEQYF

length: 12
V: TRBV2
J: TRBJ2-3
CDR3: CASTSTGDTQYF

length: 15
V: TRBV4-1
J: TRBJ2-5
CDR3: CASSRSGQFQETQYF

length: 15
V: TRBV10-2
J: TRBJ2-1
CDR3: CASSAPGLAGFEQFF